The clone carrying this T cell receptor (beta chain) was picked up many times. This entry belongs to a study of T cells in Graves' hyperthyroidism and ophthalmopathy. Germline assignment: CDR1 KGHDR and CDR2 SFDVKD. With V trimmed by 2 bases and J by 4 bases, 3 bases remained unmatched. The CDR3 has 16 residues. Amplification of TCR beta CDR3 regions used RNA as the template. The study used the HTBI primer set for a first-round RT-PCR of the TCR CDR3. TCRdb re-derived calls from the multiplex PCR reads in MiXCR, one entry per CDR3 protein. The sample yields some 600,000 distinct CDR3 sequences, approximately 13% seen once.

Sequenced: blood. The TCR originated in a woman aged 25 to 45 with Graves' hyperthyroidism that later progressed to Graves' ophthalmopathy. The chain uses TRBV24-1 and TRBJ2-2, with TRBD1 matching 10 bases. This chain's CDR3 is CATSDYGTGATGELFF. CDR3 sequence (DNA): TGTGCCACCAGTGATTACGGGACAGGGGCCACCGGGGAGCTGTTTTTT.